This is a list of T cell receptor beta chains from one sample in a study of blood T cells in healthy people across ages. TCRdb re-called the 5' RACE reads with MiXCR, one entry per CDR3 protein. This table holds approximately 800,000 distinct CDR3 sequences, 46% found once. The specimen was blood. These receptors were taken from an elderly man in good health. CDR3s include the opening cysteine and the closing phenylalanine or tryptophan. A D gene is named only where the DNA matches it firmly. Only some rows state a clone size, as once, few, many or a class for expanded clones.

TRBV7-2	-	TRBD2	TRBJ2-3	CASSFRLAGATDTQYF	TGTGCCAGCAGCTTTCGACTAGCGGGAGCCACAGATACGCAGTATTTT
TRBV5-1	-	-	TRBJ2-2	CASRATNTGELFF	TGCGCCAGTAGGGCTACGAACACCGGGGAGCTGTTTTTT
TRBV6-2/TRBV6-3	-	TRBD2	TRBJ2-1	CASSYSEREASYNEQFF	TGTGCCAGCAGTTACTCCGAGCGGGAGGCCTCCTACAATGAGCAGTTCTTC
TRBV5-8	-	-	TRBJ2-4	CASSLAGTGVSIQYF	TGTGCCAGCAGCTTGGCTGGGACTGGAGTAAGCATTCAGTACTTC
TRBV7-2	-	-	TRBJ2-7	CASSQSVHYNEQYF	TGTGCCAGCAGCCAATCGGTACACTACAATGAGCAGTACTTC
TRBV6-1	-	-	TRBJ2-5	CASSEILGGLQETQYF	TGTGCCAGCAGTGAAATACTGGGGGGGCTTCAAGAGACCCAGTACTTC
TRBV6-6	-	TRBD1	TRBJ1-4	CASSYPGQGAEKLFF	TGTGCCAGCAGTTACCCGGGACAGGGGGCCGAAAAACTGTTTTTT
TRBV16	many	-	TRBJ2-1	CASSPRDFSYNEQFF	TGTGCCAGCAGCCCGAGGGACTTTAGCTACAATGAGCAGTTCTTC
TRBV4-2	few	TRBD1	TRBJ2-7	CASSPNTGDSSYEQYF	TGTGCCAGCAGCCCCAATACTGGGGACAGTTCCTACGAGCAGTACTTC
TRBV5-1	-	-	TRBJ2-5	CASKAGTSQGTQYF	TGCGCCAGCAAGGCAGGGACTTCCCAAGGGACCCAGTACTTC
TRBV7-2	-	-	TRBJ1-2	CASSLPGDGHGYTF	TGTGCCAGCAGCCTCCCGGGGGACGGCCATGGCTACACCTTC
TRBV28	many	-	TRBJ1-1	CASSRGERAFF	TGTGCCAGCAGCCGGGGCGAGCGAGCTTTCTTT
TRBV29-1	few	-	TRBJ2-7	CSVRPMLSYNEQYF	TGCAGCGTCAGACCAATGCTCTCCTACAATGAGCAGTACTTC
TRBV6-1	-	-	TRBJ2-5	CASSSGIGTQYF	TGTGCCAGCAGCTCAGGGATCGGGACCCAGTACTTC
TRBV6-2/TRBV6-3	few	-	TRBJ1-2	CASSYRAGRGYTF	TGTGCCAGCAGCTACAGGGCCGGCCGTGGCTACACCTTC
TRBV9	-	TRBD2	TRBJ2-1	CASSVGLAGTNEQFF	TGTGCCAGCAGCGTGGGACTAGCGGGTACCAATGAGCAGTTCTTC
TRBV5-4	-	TRBD1	TRBJ1-4	CASSLNRGEKLFF	TGTGCCAGCAGCTTGAACAGGGGGGAAAAACTGTTTTTT
TRBV13	few	TRBD1	TRBJ2-7	CARSRTGGHEQYF	TGTGCCAGGTCCAGGACAGGGGGCCACGAGCAGTACTTC
TRBV6-2/TRBV6-3	few	-	TRBJ1-2	CASRPALAGYGYTF	TGTGCCAGCAGACCGGCGCTGGCAGGGTATGGCTACACCTTC
TRBV29-1	-	-	TRBJ2-7	CSVETGFYEQYF	TGCAGCGTTGAGACGGGGTTCTACGAGCAGTACTTC
TRBV28	-	-	TRBJ2-7	CASCLTKFDGEQYF	TGCGCCAGCTGTTTAACGAAGTTCGACGGCGAGCAGTACTTC
TRBV6-1	-	-	TRBJ1-5	CASSEIGYGNQPQHF	TGTGCCAGCAGTGAAATAGGATACGGCAATCAGCCCCAGCATTTT
TRBV20-1	few	TRBD1	TRBJ1-2	CSAPGQGEGYTF	TGCAGTGCTCCAGGACAGGGCGAAGGCTACACCTTC
TRBV20-1	once	TRBD1	TRBJ1-5	CSAAPRDRVGIQPQHF	TGCAGTGCTGCGCCCCGCGACAGGGTGGGTATTCAGCCCCAGCATTTT
TRBV7-2	-	TRBD2	TRBJ2-5	CASSLLLGLGSGQYF	TGTGCCAGCAGCTTACTACTGGGACTAGGGAGTGGGCAGTACTTC
TRBV7-9	-	TRBD2	TRBJ2-1	CASSLGGGGPYNEQFF	TGTGCCAGCAGCTTAGGGGGCGGGGGTCCCTACAATGAGCAGTTCTTC
TRBV9	-	-	TRBJ2-1	CASSPSGEGNEQFF	TGTGCCAGCAGCCCGAGCGGAGAGGGGAATGAGCAGTTCTTC
TRBV7-2	-	-	TRBJ2-7	CASSRYNGESYEQYF	TGTGCCAGCAGCCGCTATAACGGGGAGAGCTACGAGCAGTACTTC
TRBV4-2	-	TRBD2	TRBJ2-1	CASSQESVAGGYNEQFF	TGTGCCAGCAGCCAAGAGAGTGTAGCGGGGGGGTACAATGAGCAGTTCTTC
TRBV20-1	-	TRBD2	TRBJ2-1	CSARDPAGGSNEQFF	TGCAGTGCTAGAGATCCAGCGGGAGGTTCGAATGAGCAGTTCTTC
TRBV4-2	few	TRBD1	TRBJ1-4	CASSQELGQGMVKLFF	TGTGCCAGCAGCCAAGAGTTGGGACAGGGAATGGTCAAACTGTTTTTT
TRBV12-3/TRBV12-4	few	TRBD1	TRBJ2-7	CASTRDRVRGEQYF	TGTGCCAGCACCAGGGACAGGGTAAGAGGCGAGCAGTACTTC